This T cell receptor (beta chain) was captured by sequencing in a study of T cell changes during pregnancy in multiple sclerosis. Repertoires were generated with immunoSEQ multiplex PCR, while TCRdb's copy carries only in-frame clones and drops some. The data show around 110,000 clones, with 92% seen just once and 1.5% to 2% held by the top ten. This TCR came from a female donor with multiple sclerosis, enrolled in a pregnancy study. The sample in question was peripheral blood, obtained after pregnancy.

The CDR3 DNA reads TGTGCCAGCAACCTCGGGACAGGGACCTATGGCTACACCTTC. Protein product: CASNLGTGTYGYTF. The gene calls are TRBV6-1 and TRBJ1-2; 9 bases fit TRBD1. The germline V gene encodes CDR1 MNHNS and CDR2 SASEGT. The CDR3 loop spans 14 amino acids. V lost 7 bases and J lost 4; bases outside the gene matches: 7.